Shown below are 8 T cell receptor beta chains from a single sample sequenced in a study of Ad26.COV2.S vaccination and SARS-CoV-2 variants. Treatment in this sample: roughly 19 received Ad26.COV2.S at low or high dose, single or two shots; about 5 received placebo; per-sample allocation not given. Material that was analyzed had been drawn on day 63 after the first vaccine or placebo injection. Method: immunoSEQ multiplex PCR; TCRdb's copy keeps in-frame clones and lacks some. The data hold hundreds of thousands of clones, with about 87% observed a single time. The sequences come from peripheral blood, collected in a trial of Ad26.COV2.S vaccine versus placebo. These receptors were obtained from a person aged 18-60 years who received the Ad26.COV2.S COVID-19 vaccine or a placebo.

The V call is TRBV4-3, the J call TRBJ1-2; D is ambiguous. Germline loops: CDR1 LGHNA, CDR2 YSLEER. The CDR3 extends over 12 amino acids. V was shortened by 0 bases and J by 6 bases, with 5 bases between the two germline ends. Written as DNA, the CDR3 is TGCGCCAGCAGCCAAGAGACGGATGGCTACACCTTC. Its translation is CASSQETDGYTF.

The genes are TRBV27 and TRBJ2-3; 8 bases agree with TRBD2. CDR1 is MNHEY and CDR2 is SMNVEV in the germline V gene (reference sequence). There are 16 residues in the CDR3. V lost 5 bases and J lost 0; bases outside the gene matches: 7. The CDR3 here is CASSILSGMSTDTQYF. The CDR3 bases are TGTGCCAGCAGTATACTTAGCGGGATGAGCACAGATACGCAGTATTTT.

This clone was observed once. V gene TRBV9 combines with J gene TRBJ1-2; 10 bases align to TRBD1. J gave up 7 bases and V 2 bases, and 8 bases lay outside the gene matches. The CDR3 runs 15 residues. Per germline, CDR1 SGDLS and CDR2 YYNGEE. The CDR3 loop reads CASSVLTGGAGGYTF. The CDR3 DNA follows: TGTGCCAGCAGCGTTCTGACAGGGGGCGCAGGTGGCTACACCTTC.

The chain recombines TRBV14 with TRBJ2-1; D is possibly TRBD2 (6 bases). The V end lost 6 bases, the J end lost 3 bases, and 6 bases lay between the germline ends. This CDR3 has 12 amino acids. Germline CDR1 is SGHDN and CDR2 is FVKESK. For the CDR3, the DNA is TGTGCCAGCAGGGACTACTACAATGAGCAGTTCTTC. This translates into CASRDYYNEQFF.

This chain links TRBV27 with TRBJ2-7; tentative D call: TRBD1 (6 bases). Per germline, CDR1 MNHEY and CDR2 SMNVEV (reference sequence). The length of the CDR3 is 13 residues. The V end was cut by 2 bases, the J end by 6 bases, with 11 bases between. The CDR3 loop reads CASSLAGVGEQYF. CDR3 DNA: TGTGCCAGCAGTTTAGCAGGGGTGGGCGAGCAGTACTTC.

The CDR3 spells CASIPMTGVFSSGGTYEQYF. Written as DNA, the CDR3 is TGTGCCAGTATTCCTATGACAGGGGTGTTCTCCTCGGGAGGCACCTACGAGCAGTACTTC. The genes are TRBV19 and TRBJ2-7; a possible D gene is TRBD1 (8 bases). CDR3 length: 20 amino acids. V was shortened by 7 bases and J by 2 bases, with 33 bases between the two germline ends. The germline V gene encodes CDR1 LNHDA and CDR2 SQIVND (reference sequence).

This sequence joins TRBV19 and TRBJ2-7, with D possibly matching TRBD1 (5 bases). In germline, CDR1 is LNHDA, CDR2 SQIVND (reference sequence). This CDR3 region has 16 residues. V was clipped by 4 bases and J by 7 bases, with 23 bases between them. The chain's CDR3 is CASSSSGAPIAMEQYF. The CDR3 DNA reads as TGTGCCAGTAGTAGTAGTGGGGCCCCAATTGCTATGGAGCAGTACTTC.

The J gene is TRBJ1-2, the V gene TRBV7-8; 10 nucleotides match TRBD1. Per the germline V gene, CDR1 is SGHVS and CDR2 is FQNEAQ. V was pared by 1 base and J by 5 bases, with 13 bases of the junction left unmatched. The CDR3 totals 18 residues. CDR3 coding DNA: TGTGCCAGCAGCTTAGGGCGAGGGACAGGGGCCGGGGGATATGGCTACACCTTC. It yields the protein CASSLGRGTGAGGYGYTF.